This T cell receptor (beta chain) stems from a study of shared clonotypes between healthy human individuals. For this clone: Its target is not known.

The study ran the assay at deep level. Clones were read by immunoSEQ multiplex PCR, and TCRdb kept only the in-frame ones, dropping some. The table shows a few hundred thousand clones, with 65% to 70% occurring only once. Study observations and caveats: For naive CD4 cells, 5% to 6.5% of clonotypes were shared across a few donors. The study's rarefaction showed incomplete sorted-subset sequencing despite large depth. Generation of non-shared clonotypes was less probable than generation of clonotypes shared by all four donors.

V was shortened by 3 bases and J by 7 bases, with 20 bases between the two germline ends. Germline loops: CDR1 SGDLS, CDR2 YYNGEE. The CDR3 sequence is 16 residues long. The sample was memory CD4+ T cells sorted from blood. Subset denoted: CD45RA-negative fraction. The sequence came from a man aged 25-45 years in good health. V and J are TRBV9 and TRBJ2-4; tentative D call: TRBD2 (6 bases). CDR3 sequence: CASSESASGTLNIQYF. The CDR3 coding sequence is TGTGCCAGCAGCGAGAGCGCCTCCGGGACTTTGAACATTCAGTACTTC.